This T cell receptor (beta chain) was captured by sequencing in a study of T cell repertoires in cytomegalovirus infection. Study-wide background: Based on public TCR beta signatures, there were indications of CMV infection and of a matching HLA type. General study results and limits: HLA-C-restricted, CMV-specific TCR beta clonotypes were dominant ex vivo. Identification of carriers of CMV plus the relevant HLA was achieved through cumulative public TCR beta family frequency.

One entry per CDR3 protein results from TCRdb running MiXCR on the reads. The sample shows 150,000 to 200,000 distinct CDR3 sequences, 7.5% to 10% of them seen only once. The CDR3 loop spans 17 amino acids. Germline CDR1 is SGHTA and CDR2 is FQGNSA. After removal of 5 bases from V and 4 bases from J, the junction contained 11 bases not matched to a gene. This clonotype was observed at least ten times. Antigen unknown. This TCR came from a human donor in good health (CMV status not recorded). Some clones in this sample may be carry-over from other donors' samples. The sample comprised PBMCs. The chain links TRBV7-2 to TRBJ1-2, with 12 bases that match TRBD1. Written as DNA, the CDR3 is TGTGCCAGCAGCCCCGGGACAGGGGGCTCCTCCCTCTATGGCTACACCTTC. Translation: CASSPGTGGSSLYGYTF. The full variable domain, in which reference TRBV7-2 and TRBJ1-2 provide the parts outside the CDR3, is GAGVSQSPSNKVTEKGKDVELRCDPISGHTALYWYRQSLGQGLEFLIYFQGNSAPDKSGLPSDRFSAERTGGSVSTLTIQRTQQEDSAVYLCASSPGTGGSSLYGYTFGSGTRLTVV.